Reported below is one TCR beta chain. The sample belongs to a study of T cell responses to AZD1222 COVID-19 vaccine. Assay: immunoSEQ multiplex PCR; the TCRdb copy retains only in-frame clones and omits some. The sample has 200,000 or so clones, about 90% seen once; the top ten hold about 6.1%. The receptor's source is an adult in good health. Sequenced material: peripheral blood, taken on day 0 of AZD1222 vaccination.

In DNA form, the CDR3 reads TGCGCCAGCAACTCACCCATCGGGCTAGCGGGAGACGCGCAGTATTTT. This translates into CASNSPIGLAGDAQYF. The chain links TRBV5-1 to TRBJ2-3; 10 bases line up with TRBD2. V trimming: 6 bases; J trimming: 10 bases; junction bases outside the gene matches: 17. The CDR3 extends over 16 amino acids. Germline V gene lookup returns CDR1 SGHRS and CDR2 YFSETQ.